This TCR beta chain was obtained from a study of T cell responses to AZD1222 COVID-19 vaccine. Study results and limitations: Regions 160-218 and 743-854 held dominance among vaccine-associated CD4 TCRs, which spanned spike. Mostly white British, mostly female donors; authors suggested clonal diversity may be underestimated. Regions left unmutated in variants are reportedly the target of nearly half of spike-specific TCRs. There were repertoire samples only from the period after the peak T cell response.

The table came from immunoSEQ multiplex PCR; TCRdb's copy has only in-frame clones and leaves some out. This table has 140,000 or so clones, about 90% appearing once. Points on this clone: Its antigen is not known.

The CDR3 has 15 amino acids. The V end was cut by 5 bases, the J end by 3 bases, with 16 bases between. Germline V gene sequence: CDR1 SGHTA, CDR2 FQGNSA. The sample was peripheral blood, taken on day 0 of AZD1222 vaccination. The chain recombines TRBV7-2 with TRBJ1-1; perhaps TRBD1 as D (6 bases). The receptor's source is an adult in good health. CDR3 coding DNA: TGTGCCAGCAGCACTACAGGGTTATCGGACACTGAAGCTTTCTTT. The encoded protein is CASSTTGLSDTEAFF.